This TCR beta chain is drawn from a study of Ad26.COV2.S vaccination and SARS-CoV-2 variants. About the research overall: Donor allocation was to the COV1001 Ad26.COV2.S trial arm. Study-level results: Greater spike-specific TCR breadth was seen in vaccine recipients than in placebo recipients.

On this clone: Its antigen is not known.

The treatment is: around 19 received Ad26.COV2.S at low or high dose, single or two shots; about 5 received placebo; per-sample allocation not given. Sampling was done on day 63 after the first vaccine or placebo injection. This Boston cohort included adults aged 18-55 years. Sequencing used immunoSEQ multiplex PCR; TCRdb keeps in-frame clones, though not all of them. The data hold 350,000 to 400,000 clones, with approximately 86% observed a single time. Source: peripheral blood, taken in a trial of Ad26.COV2.S vaccine versus placebo. This receptor was identified in a person between 18 and 60 years old who received the Ad26.COV2.S COVID-19 vaccine or a placebo.

CDR3 DNA sequence: TGTGCCAGCAGCTCGGACAGTGACTCTGGAAACACCATATATTTT. It encodes CASSSDSDSGNTIYF. This chain joins TRBV6-5 and TRBJ1-3; a weak D match, TRBD1 (6 bases). Germline V gene lookup returns CDR1 MNHEY and CDR2 SVGAGI. V was shortened by 6 bases and J by 0 bases, with 12 bases between the two germline ends. The CDR3 extends over 15 amino acids.